A single sample gave rise to the 27 T cell receptor beta chains below, sequenced in a study of blood T cell repertoires in COVID-19. Libraries were prepared by immunoSEQ multiplex PCR; TCRdb keeps only in-frame clonotypes and omits some of them. The sample has about 160,000 clones, roughly 88% seen once. The specimen was peripheral blood. The source of these receptors is a woman in her sixties with acute or convalescent COVID-19.

This chain connects TRBV5-4 to TRBJ2-1; 8 nucleotides agree with TRBD2. The V and J ends lost 0 bases and 6 bases, in that order; junction bases with no gene match: 11. The CDR3 consists of 17 residues. Germline CDR1 and CDR2: SGHNT and YYREEE (reference sequence). The CDR3 sequence is CASSLGGGGGSVNEQFF. In DNA, the CDR3 is TGTGCCAGCAGCTTGGGAGGTGGCGGGGGGTCGGTCAATGAGCAGTTCTTC.

This clone was recorded once. The V call is TRBV28, the J call TRBJ1-4; a weak D match, TRBD1 (6 bases). The CDR3 contains 14 residues. CDR1 MDHEN and CDR2 SYDVKM come from the germline V gene. V shed 8 bases and J shed 5 bases, with 15 bases lying between them. The CDR3 region is CASGPGTKNEKLFF. The CDR3, as DNA: TGTGCCAGCGGCCCCGGGACAAAAAATGAAAAACTGTTTTTT.

The chain carries TRBV7-2 and TRBJ2-7, with 8 bases matching TRBD2. CDR3 length equals 14 residues. CDR1 and CDR2 from the germline V gene are SGHTA and FQGNSA. With 3 bases clipped from V and 5 bases from J, the junction kept 6 bases outside the gene matches. The CDR3 reads CASSFRTSRDEQYF. The CDR3 DNA follows: TGTGCCAGCAGCTTCCGGACTAGCCGGGACGAGCAGTACTTC.

The chain joins TRBV12-3 or TRBV12-4 to TRBJ1-2; 7 positions agree with TRBD1. V was clipped by 6 bases and J by 7 bases; unmatched bases: 5. The CDR3 extends over 12 amino acids. The CDR3 region is CASSRQGGGYTF. In DNA, the CDR3 is TGTGCCAGCAGCAGACAGGGAGGTGGCTACACCTTC.

V is TRBV21-1 and J is TRBJ2-2; TRBD2 is taken as the D call from the table, unchecked against the DNA. TRBV21-1 is termed a pseudogene. The CDR3 totals 17 residues. CDR3 sequence (DNA): TGTGCCAGCAGCAAAGAAGCGGGGGGTCGGAACACCGGGGAGCTGTTTTTT. It encodes CASSKEAGGRNTGELFF.

The chain uses TRBV19 and TRBJ1-1; perhaps TRBD1 as D (5 bases). Germline V gives CDR1 LNHDA, CDR2 SQIVND (reference sequence). V was pared by 0 bases and J by 1 base, with 9 bases between. This CDR3 region has 15 residues. CDR3 protein: CASSIEGQANTEAFF. The CDR3 nucleotides are TGTGCCAGTAGTATAGAAGGACAAGCGAACACTGAAGCTTTCTTT.

The rearrangement links TRBV11-2 to TRBJ1-5; D ambiguous. Germline V gene lookup returns CDR1 SGHAT and CDR2 FQNNGV. V lost 1 base to trimming and J lost 2 bases, with 12 bases between them. The CDR3 length is 16 residues. Here the CDR3 reads CASSLGAGLRNQPQHF. In nucleotides, the CDR3 is TGTGCCAGCAGCTTAGGTGCAGGACTCCGCAATCAGCCCCAGCATTTT.

V is TRBV10-3 and J is TRBJ1-1; 9 bases fit TRBD1. Unmatched junction bases numbered 4, after V lost 4 bases and J lost 4 bases. Germline CDR1 ENHRY, CDR2 SYGVKD. The CDR3 is made up of 14 amino acids. In nucleotides, the CDR3 is TGTGCCATCAGTGGGGGGACAGGGCTCACTGAAGCTTTCTTT. This translates into CAISGGTGLTEAFF.

The chain couples TRBV7-8 to TRBJ2-2, with D possibly matching TRBD1 (6 bases). CDR1 and CDR2 (germline): SGHVS, FQNEAQ. The CDR3 has 16 amino acids. Trimming took off 9 bases at V and 4 bases at J, with 21 bases between the two ends. CDR3 amino acids: CASSKMPGAGTGELFF. In nucleotides, the CDR3 is TGTGCCAGTTCCAAAATGCCAGGGGCTGGCACCGGGGAGCTGTTTTTT.

This clone was detected a few times. This chain joins TRBV19 and TRBJ1-2, with D maybe TRBD1 (6 bases). Germline V CDR1 and CDR2: LNHDA, SQIVND (reference sequence). Trimming took 5 bases from V and 5 from J, leaving 12 bases between them. The CDR3 sequence is 13 residues long. The CDR3 spells CASSFTGFYGYTF. CDR3 coding DNA: TGTGCCAGTAGTTTCACAGGGTTTTATGGCTACACCTTC.

The rearrangement uses TRBV24-1 and TRBJ2-7, with TRBD1 matching 8 bases. The J segment lost 2 bases and the V segment lost 3 bases, leaving 5 bases of the junction unmatched. CDR1 is KGHDR and CDR2 is SFDVKD in the germline V gene. The CDR3 sequence is 15 residues long. The CDR3 protein is CATSDLDRDPYEQYF. In nucleotides, the CDR3 is TGTGCCACCAGTGATCTGGACAGGGACCCCTACGAGCAGTACTTC.

As concerns this clone: The germline gene is not matched at one end of the junction; a read error may be the cause. V and J are TRBV27 and TRBJ2-4; D perhaps matches TRBD1 (6 bases). This CDR3 spans 12 amino acids. Germline V gene data show CDR1 as MNHEY and CDR2 as SMNVEV (reference sequence). CDR3: CASSDPPGTIIF. The CDR3 DNA is TGTGCCAGCAGTGACCCGCCCGGGACAATTATCTTC.

This chain joins TRBV12-3 or TRBV12-4 and TRBJ1-5; D is undetermined. V lost 7 bases and J lost 7, with 14 bases in between. The CDR3 length is 13 residues. The CDR3 nucleotides read TGTGCCAGCAACCTCTTCGGCGGACAGCCCCAGCATTTT. Translating gives CASNLFGGQPQHF.

This clone showed up just once. The chain recombines TRBV4-3 with TRBJ1-5; D uncertain. Germline V CDR1 and CDR2: LGHNA, YSLEER. Trimming pared 1 base from V and 7 bases from J, leaving 14 bases between. The length of the CDR3 is 15 residues. The CDR3 here is CASSQGPDSTQPQHF. The DNA for the CDR3 is TGCGCCAGCAGCCAAGGGCCAGACTCCACCCAGCCCCAGCATTTT.

The chain employs TRBV3-1 (or the pseudogene TRBV3-2) and TRBJ2-2; 12 positions agree with TRBD2. The trim removed 4 bases at V and 0 bases at J, leaving 6 bases unmatched. CDR1 and CDR2 (germline): LGHDT, YNNKEL (reference sequence). The CDR3 runs 18 residues. CDR3 coding DNA: TGTGCCAGCAGCCGGCTGACTAGCGGGGGACCGAACACCGGGGAGCTGTTTTTT. Translating gives CASSRLTSGGPNTGELFF.

The chain employs TRBV5-6 and TRBJ1-1; perhaps TRBD1 as D (5 bases). This CDR3 is built from 15 residues. The V and J ends lost 0 bases and 4 bases respectively, with 13 bases between them. Germline CDR1 SGHDT, CDR2 YYEEEE. CDR3 residues: CASSLEYRKATEAFF. CDR3 DNA sequence: TGTGCCAGCAGCTTGGAATACAGGAAGGCCACTGAAGCTTTCTTT.

This clone was counted a few times. The chain recombines TRBV12-5 with TRBJ1-3; no firm D call. The CDR3 spans 17 residues. The V gene lost 1 base and the J gene lost 2 bases, with 15 bases spanning the gap. Germline CDR1 and CDR2: LGHNT and FRNRAP. CDR3 sequence: CASGLERYRPTGNTIYF. CDR3 nucleotide sequence: TGTGCTAGTGGTTTGGAGCGGTATAGACCCACTGGAAACACCATATATTTT.

The V gene is TRBV4-3, the J gene TRBJ2-7, with 7 bases fitting TRBD2. CDR3 size: 13 residues. Germline V gives CDR1 LGHNA, CDR2 YSLEER. V lost 4 bases to trimming and J lost 6 bases; unmatched junction nucleotides: 6. Written as DNA, the CDR3 is TGCGCCAGCAGCCTTCTCTCGGGGGGCGAGCAGTACTTC. Translation gives CASSLLSGGEQYF.

The genes are TRBV7-9 and TRBJ1-4; D not resolved. The V gene's germline CDR1 is SEHNR and CDR2 FQNEAQ (reference sequence). The CDR3 is 15 residues long. V lost 2 bases, J lost 7 bases, and 14 bases lay in between. The DNA of the CDR3 is TGTGCCAGCAGCTTACTAGCCCCTCCGAGTGAAAAACTGTTTTTT. Its protein is CASSLLAPPSEKLFF.

The chain uses TRBV30 and TRBJ1-1; 7 bases fit TRBD1. V trimming: 3 bases; J trimming: 1 base; junction bases outside the gene matches: 8. Germline-derived CDR1 and CDR2 are GTSNPN and SVGIG (reference sequence). This CDR3 region has 15 residues. CDR3 DNA sequence: TGTGCCTGGAGCGCCAAGAGGGGGCAGAACACTGAAGCTTTCTTT. It translates to CAWSAKRGQNTEAFF.

The chain links TRBV24-1 to TRBJ2-3; no clear D. Germline V lookup: CDR1 KGHDR, CDR2 SFDVKD. Trimming stripped 7 bases from V and 5 bases from J, with 15 bases between. This CDR3 comprises 14 residues. This CDR3 reads CATSSSPAQDTQYF. Written as DNA, the CDR3 is TGTGCCACCAGCTCCAGCCCAGCGCAAGATACGCAGTATTTT.

The chain is built from TRBV3-1 (or the pseudogene TRBV3-2) and TRBJ1-1; D not certain. Germline loops: CDR1 LGHDT, CDR2 YNNKEL (reference sequence). V gave up 4 bases and J gave up 3 bases, with 21 bases separating them. The CDR3 sequence is 17 residues long. CDR3 amino acids: CASSRDTLGGRHTEAFF. CDR3 coding DNA: TGTGCCAGCAGCCGAGACACCCTTGGAGGGCGTCACACTGAAGCTTTCTTT.

The CDR3 sequence: CASSWGPGQETQYF. The CDR3 DNA is TGTGCCAGCAGTTGGGGGCCAGGCCAAGAGACCCAGTACTTC. The chain employs TRBV2 and TRBJ2-5; D may be TRBD1 (6 bases). The CDR3 spans 14 residues. CDR1 SNHLY and CDR2 FYNNEI come from the germline V gene. V was cut by 5 bases and J by 1 base, with 11 bases left in between.

The rearrangement links TRBV19 to TRBJ1-2; D is possibly TRBD1 (6 bases). The CDR3 runs to 13 residues. Per the germline V gene, CDR1 is LNHDA and CDR2 is SQIVND (reference sequence). The V gene lost 7 bases and the J gene lost 0 bases, with 9 bases spanning the gap. Here the CDR3 reads CASTRQANYGYTF. CDR3 sequence (DNA): TGTGCCAGTACAAGACAGGCTAACTATGGCTACACCTTC.

The chain links TRBV5-1 to TRBJ1-1; D might be TRBD1 (5 bases). CDR1 and CDR2 from the germline V gene are SGHRS and YFSETQ. The CDR3 totals 15 residues. With 2 bases removed from V and 5 bases from J, the gap between germline ends came to 16 bases. The CDR3: CASSFNTQRGTEAFF. The CDR3, as DNA: TGCGCCAGCAGCTTTAATACCCAAAGGGGTACTGAAGCTTTCTTT.

J is TRBJ2-1 and V is TRBV12-5; D is perhaps TRBD2 (6 bases). The V end lost 6 bases, the J end lost 1 base, and 16 bases lay between the germline ends. CDR1 and CDR2 from the germline V gene are LGHNT and FRNRAP. CDR3 length equals 16 residues. The CDR3 DNA reads as TGTGCTAGTGGGAATGAGCGGGCCACTTCCTACAATGAGCAGTTCTTC. Residues: CASGNERATSYNEQFF.

The V gene is TRBV5-4, the J gene TRBJ2-2; weak D call: TRBD1 (7 bases). CDR1 is SGHNT, CDR2 YYREEE, per germline (reference sequence). V dropped 4 bases and J dropped 0 bases, with 16 bases sitting between them. The CDR3 is made up of 17 amino acids. CDR3 bases: TGTGCCAGCAGCCGCGGGACAGTACTCTCGAACACCGGGGAGCTGTTTTTT. The encoded protein is CASSRGTVLSNTGELFF.